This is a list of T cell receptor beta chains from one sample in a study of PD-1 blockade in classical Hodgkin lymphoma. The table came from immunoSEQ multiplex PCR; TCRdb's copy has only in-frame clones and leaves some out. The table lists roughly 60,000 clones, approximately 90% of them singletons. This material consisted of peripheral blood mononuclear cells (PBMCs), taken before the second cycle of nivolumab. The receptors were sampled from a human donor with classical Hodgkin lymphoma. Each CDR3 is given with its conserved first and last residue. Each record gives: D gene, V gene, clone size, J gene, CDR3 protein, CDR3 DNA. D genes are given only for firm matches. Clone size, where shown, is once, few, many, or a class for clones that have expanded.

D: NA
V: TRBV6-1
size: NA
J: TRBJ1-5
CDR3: CASSARDSNQPQHF
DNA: TGTGCCAGCAGCGCTCGGGATAGCAATCAGCCCCAGCATTTT

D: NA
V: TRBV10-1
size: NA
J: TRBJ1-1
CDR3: CASSVKGSNEAFF
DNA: TGCGCCAGCAGTGTAAAGGGAAGTAATGAAGCTTTCTTT

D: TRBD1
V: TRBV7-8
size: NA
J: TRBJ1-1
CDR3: CASSRPGQATEAFF
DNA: TGTGCCAGCAGCCGTCCAGGACAGGCCACTGAAGCTTTCTTT

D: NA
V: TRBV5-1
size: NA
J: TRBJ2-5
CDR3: CASSLFPGGSQYF
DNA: TGCGCCAGCAGCTTGTTCCCGGGGGGCTCCCAGTACTTC

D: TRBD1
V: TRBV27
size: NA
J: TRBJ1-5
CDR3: CASSTTPGQAATQPQHF
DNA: TGTGCCAGCAGTACAACCCCGGGACAGGCGGCCACTCAGCCCCAGCATTTT

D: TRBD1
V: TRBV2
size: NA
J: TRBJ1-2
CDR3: CASEQGATNYGYTF
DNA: TGTGCCAGCGAACAGGGGGCTACTAACTATGGCTACACCTTC

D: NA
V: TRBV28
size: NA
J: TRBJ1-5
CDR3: CASSLAGRNQPQHF
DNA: TGTGCCAGCAGTTTAGCGGGGCGCAATCAGCCCCAGCATTTT

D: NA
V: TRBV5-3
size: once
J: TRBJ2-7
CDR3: CARSLGGAGEQYF
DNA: TGTGCCAGAAGCTTAGGAGGGGCGGGCGAGCAGTACTTC

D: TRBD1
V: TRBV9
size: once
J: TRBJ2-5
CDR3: CASSLKGQGMETQYF
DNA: TGTGCCAGCAGCCTTAAGGGACAGGGGATGGAGACCCAGTACTTC

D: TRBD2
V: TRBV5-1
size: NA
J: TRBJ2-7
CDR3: CASSFGRGGDEQYF
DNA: TGCGCCAGCAGCTTCGGGCGGGGGGGCGACGAGCAGTACTTC

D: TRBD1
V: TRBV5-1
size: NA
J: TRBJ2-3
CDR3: CASVAGATGWDPTDTQYF
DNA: TGCGCCAGCGTAGCTGGAGCGACAGGGTGGGACCCAACAGATACGCAGTATTTT

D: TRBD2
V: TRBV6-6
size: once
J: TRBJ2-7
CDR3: CASTSGGGLYEQYF
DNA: TGTGCCAGCACCTCCGGGGGGGGACTATACGAGCAGTACTTC

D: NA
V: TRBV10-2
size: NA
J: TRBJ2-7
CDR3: CASLADRPYEQYF
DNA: TGCGCCAGCCTTGCGGACAGACCCTACGAGCAGTACTTC

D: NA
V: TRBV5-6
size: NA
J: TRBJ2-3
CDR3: CASSFHRWGIDEDTQYF
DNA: TGTGCCAGCAGCTTCCATAGGTGGGGCATCGATGAAGATACGCAGTATTTT

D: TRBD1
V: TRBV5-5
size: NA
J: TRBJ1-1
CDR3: CASSIQGANTEAFF
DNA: TGTGCCAGCAGCATACAGGGGGCGAACACTGAAGCTTTCTTT

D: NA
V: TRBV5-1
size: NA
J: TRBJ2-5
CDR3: CASSLGSSETQYF
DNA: TGCGCCAGCAGCTTGGGGTCGTCGGAGACCCAGTACTTC

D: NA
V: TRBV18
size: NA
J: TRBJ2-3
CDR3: CASSPLGGLDTQYF
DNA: TGTGCCAGCTCACCATTGGGGGGGCTTGATACGCAGTATTTT

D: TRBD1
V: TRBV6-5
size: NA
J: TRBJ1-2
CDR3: CASSAPGQGAYGYTF
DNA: TGTGCCAGCAGTGCCCCCGGACAGGGGGCCTATGGCTACACCTTC

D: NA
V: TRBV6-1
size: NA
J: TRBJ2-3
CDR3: CASSAPGGPDTQYF
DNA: TGTGCCAGCAGTGCCCCCGGGGGCCCAGATACGCAGTATTTT

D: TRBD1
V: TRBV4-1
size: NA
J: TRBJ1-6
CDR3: CASSQGTGGSPLHF
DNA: TGCGCCAGCAGCCAAGGAACAGGGGGTTCACCCCTCCACTTT

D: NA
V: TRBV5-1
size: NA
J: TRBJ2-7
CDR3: CASSLPDSYEQYF
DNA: TGCGCCAGCAGCTTGCCGGATTCCTACGAGCAGTACTTC

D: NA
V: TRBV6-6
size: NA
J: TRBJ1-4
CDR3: CASSYEVDEKLFF
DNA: TGTGCCAGCAGTTACGAGGTGGATGAAAAACTGTTTTTT

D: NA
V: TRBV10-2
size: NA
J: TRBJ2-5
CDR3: CASTQGGTQYF
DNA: TGCGCCAGCACCCAAGGTGGGACCCAGTACTTC

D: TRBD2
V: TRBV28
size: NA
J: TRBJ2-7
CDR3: CASSFVFRGGSYEQYF
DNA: TGTGCCAGCAGTTTCGTATTTCGGGGGGGCTCCTACGAGCAGTACTTC

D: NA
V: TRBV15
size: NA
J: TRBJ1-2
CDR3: CATNNREFYGYTF
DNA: TGTGCCACCAACAACAGGGAATTCTATGGCTACACCTTC

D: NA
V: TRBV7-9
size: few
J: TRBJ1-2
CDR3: CASSLGLNYGYTF
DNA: TGTGCCAGCTCCTTGGGACTGAACTATGGCTACACCTTC

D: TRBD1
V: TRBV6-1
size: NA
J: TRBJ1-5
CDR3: CASSEAWTGNQPQHF
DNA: TGTGCCAGCAGTGAAGCGTGGACAGGGAATCAGCCCCAGCATTTT

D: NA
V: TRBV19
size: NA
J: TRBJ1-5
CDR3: CASNIGGGNQPQHF
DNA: TGTGCCAGCAACATCGGTGGGGGCAATCAGCCCCAGCATTTT

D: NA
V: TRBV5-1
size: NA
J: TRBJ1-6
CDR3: CASSEYGTATSPLHF
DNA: TGCGCCAGCAGCGAATACGGGACGGCAACTTCACCCCTCCACTTT